Shown below are 21 T cell receptor beta chains from a single sample sequenced in a study of cytomegalovirus exposure and HLA in healthy donors. 13 Jbeta primers and 60 Vbeta primers were used for the PCR. Sequencing was performed with immunoSEQ multiplex PCR; in TCRdb, only in-frame clones are kept and a portion is missing. Here the sample spans about 190,000 clones, approximately 90% being singletons. Sequencing input: PBMCs. The receptors come from a boy younger than 10 in good health and CMV-seronegative.

V is TRBV7-3 and J is TRBJ2-3; 15 bases agree with TRBD2. Germline CDR1 and CDR2: SGHTA and FQGTGA. The CDR3 loop spans 18 amino acids. With 5 bases clipped from V and 4 bases from J, the junction kept 10 bases outside the gene matches. This CDR3 reads CASSGGLAGGPWSDTQYF. The DNA for the CDR3 is TGTGCCAGCAGCGGCGGACTAGCGGGAGGGCCTTGGTCAGATACGCAGTATTTT.

J is TRBJ2-3 and V is TRBV5-4; tentative D call: TRBD2 (7 bases). The CDR3 length is 16 residues. Trimming took off 3 bases at V and 0 bases at J, with 14 bases between the two ends. Germline V gene data show CDR1 as SGHNT and CDR2 as YYREEE (reference sequence). CDR3 loop: CASSYGGDMSTDTQYF. The CDR3 nucleotides are TGTGCCAGCAGCTATGGGGGGGACATGAGCACAGATACGCAGTATTTT.

The J gene is TRBJ2-3, the V gene TRBV6-5; D is undetermined. The ends were cut back, 2 bases at V and 5 bases at J, with 14 bases in the middle. Germline CDR1 is MNHEY and CDR2 is SVGAGI. The CDR3 totals 15 residues. For the CDR3, the DNA is TGTGCCAGCAGTTACAGTCCCGTTTCAGTAGATACGCAGTATTTT. This encodes CASSYSPVSVDTQYF.

Turning to this clone: The sample has other DNA sequences that encode this CDR3 too. J is TRBJ2-7 and V is TRBV27; tentatively, D is TRBD2 (5 bases). Germline CDR1 and CDR2: MNHEY and SMNVEV (reference sequence). V was shortened by 3 bases and J by 1 base, with 7 bases between the two germline ends. This CDR3 comprises 13 residues. CDR3 in amino acids: CASSFSGSYEQYF. The CDR3 bases are TGTGCCAGCAGTTTTTCGGGATCCTACGAGCAGTACTTC.

The chain employs TRBV5-1 and TRBJ2-4; TRBD2 matches 10 bases. V was pared by 0 bases and J by 10 bases, with 7 bases of the junction left unmatched. The CDR3 totals 15 residues. CDR1 SGHRS and CDR2 YFSETQ come from the germline V gene. The CDR3 spells CASSLVASGGEIQYF. The CDR3 DNA is TGCGCCAGCAGCTTGGTGGCTAGCGGGGGAGAGATTCAGTACTTC.

V and J are TRBV5-1 and TRBJ2-1; D is perhaps TRBD1 (6 bases). Germline V gives CDR1 SGHRS, CDR2 YFSETQ. The V end was cut by 4 bases, the J end by 7 bases, with 12 bases between. The CDR3 runs to 13 residues. The CDR3 DNA sequence: TGCGCCAGCAGCGGGGGCAGGGTGAATGAGCAGTTCTTC. Amino acid sequence: CASSGGRVNEQFF.

The rearrangement uses TRBV19 and TRBJ1-1; possibly TRBD1 for D (6 bases). CDR1 is LNHDA, CDR2 SQIVND, per germline (reference sequence). Trimming removed 9 bases from V and 3 bases from J, with 14 bases in between. This CDR3 contains 13 residues. Here the CDR3 DNA reads TGTGCCAGCCAGCAGGGGCGACACACTGAAGCTTTCTTT. It encodes CASQQGRHTEAFF.

The CDR3 sequence: CASSRPRQGLDEQYF. The CDR3 bases are TGTGCCAGCAGTCGACCGAGACAGGGGTTGGACGAGCAGTACTTC. The J gene is TRBJ2-7, the V gene TRBV27; 8 bases are a match to TRBD1. The V segment lost 5 bases and the J segment 5 bases; nucleotides outside the gene matches: 11. The germline gives CDR1 MNHEY, CDR2 SMNVEV (reference sequence). This CDR3 contains 15 residues.

This chain connects TRBV5-1 to TRBJ1-4; 9 bases map to TRBD1. The germline CDR1 and CDR2 sequences are SGHRS and YFSETQ. The CDR3 consists of 16 residues. Germline trimming cut 2 bases from V and 8 bases from J; bases unmatched to any gene: 10. The CDR3 here is CASSFGLGQGGEKLFF. The CDR3, as DNA: TGCGCCAGCAGCTTTGGGTTGGGACAGGGTGGAGAAAAACTGTTTTTT.

The V call is TRBV5-1, the J call TRBJ1-1; 7 positions match TRBD1. The germline CDR1 and CDR2 sequences are SGHRS and YFSETQ. V was pared by 4 bases and J by 3 bases, with 6 bases of the junction left unmatched. This CDR3 is built from 14 residues. The CDR3 DNA sequence: TGCGCCAGCAGCAATCATCAGGGGGACACTGAAGCTTTCTTT. It translates to CASSNHQGDTEAFF.

V and J are TRBV27 and TRBJ1-1; the match to TRBD1 covers 7 bases. The CDR3 is made up of 13 amino acids. Germline V gives CDR1 MNHEY, CDR2 SMNVEV (reference sequence). V gave up 4 bases and J gave up 3 bases; unmatched junction bases: 2. CDR3 amino acids: CASSWRGHTEAFF. The CDR3 DNA sequence: TGTGCCAGCAGTTGGAGGGGGCACACTGAAGCTTTCTTT.

In its sample, this clone was seen a few times. Written as DNA, the CDR3 is TGTGCCAGTACTAGGTATAGCAATCAGCCCCAGCATTTT. Protein product: CASTRYSNQPQHF. The chain couples TRBV19 to TRBJ1-5; D not resolved. CDR3 size: 13 residues. Per the germline V gene, CDR1 is LNHDA and CDR2 is SQIVND (reference sequence). V was clipped by 7 bases and J by 0 bases, with 7 bases between them.

This chain joins TRBV7-2 and TRBJ2-7; 10 nucleotides agree with TRBD2. The CDR3 is 16 amino acids. The V gene's germline CDR1 is SGHTA and CDR2 FQGNSA. The trim removed 5 bases at V and 3 bases at J, leaving 10 bases unmatched. The CDR3 here is CASSIKKASGGYEQYF. CDR3 sequence (DNA): TGTGCCAGCAGCATAAAAAAGGCTAGCGGGGGCTACGAGCAGTACTTC.

The rearrangement joins TRBV5-1 to TRBJ2-2; unclear D gene. The CDR3 length is 14 residues. Germline-derived CDR1 and CDR2 are SGHRS and YFSETQ. V shed 1 base and J shed 2 bases, with 6 bases lying between them. The CDR3 DNA sequence: TGCGCCAGCAGCTTGCGTTTTAACACCGGGGAGCTGTTTTTT. Its translation is CASSLRFNTGELFF.

Only one count was recorded for this clone. The gene calls are TRBV14 and TRBJ2-2; D perhaps matches TRBD1 (5 bases). This CDR3 is built from 17 residues. Germline-derived CDR1 and CDR2 are SGHDN and FVKESK. Trimming took off 0 bases at V and 0 bases at J, with 11 bases between the two ends. CDR3 in amino acids: CASSQDWTHANTGELFF. The CDR3 nucleotides read TGTGCCAGCAGCCAAGATTGGACACATGCGAACACCGGGGAGCTGTTTTTT.

The chain has TRBV11-3 and TRBJ2-5; no reliable D call. The V end lost 5 bases, the J end lost 3 bases, and 7 bases lay between the germline ends. The CDR3 spans 12 residues. CDR1 and CDR2 (germline): SGHNT, YENEEA. The CDR3 coding sequence is TGTGCCAGCAGCAACAACGAAGAGACCCAGTACTTC. It specifies CASSNNEETQYF.

The chain recombines TRBV10-1 with TRBJ1-1; the D is unclear. V lost 6 bases, J lost 4 bases, and 15 bases lay in between. The CDR3 is 14 residues long. Per the germline V gene, CDR1 is WNHNN and CDR2 is SYGVQD (reference sequence). The CDR3 loop is CASRLSGRGTEAFF. CDR3 DNA sequence: TGCGCCAGCAGGCTCAGTGGCCGGGGCACTGAAGCTTTCTTT.

Only one count was recorded for this clone. The chain is built from TRBV18 and TRBJ1-2, with no clear D. Deletions cut 3 bases from V and 8 bases from J, with 13 bases between. Germline V gene sequence: CDR1 KGHSH, CDR2 LQKENI. The CDR3 is made up of 13 amino acids. In nucleotides, the CDR3 is TGTGCCAGCTCACCGGGTGAAGGAGTAGGCTACACCTTC. It translates to CASSPGEGVGYTF.

The rearrangement links TRBV2 to TRBJ2-3, with 15 bases matching TRBD2. Germline V gene sequence: CDR1 SNHLY, CDR2 FYNNEI. The junction had 5 bases not matched to a gene; V was cut back by 2 bases and J by 5 bases. The CDR3 spans 17 residues. CDR3 protein: CASSEWTSGGAEDTQYF. CDR3 in DNA: TGTGCCAGCAGTGAATGGACTAGCGGGGGGGCCGAAGATACGCAGTATTTT.

Notes on this clone: A read error may produce the germline difference seen at one junction end. This chain uses TRBV7-9 with TRBJ1-1; D may be TRBD1 (5 bases). This CDR3 region has 13 residues. The V gene's germline CDR1 is SEHNR and CDR2 FQNEAQ (reference sequence). CDR3: CSSSPRDSKRAFF. The DNA of the CDR3 is TGTTCCAGCAGCCCCCGGGACTCAAAAAGGGCTTTCTTT.

V gene TRBV29-1 combines with J gene TRBJ2-1, with 7 bases matching TRBD1. The germline gives CDR1 SQVTM, CDR2 ANQGSEA. This CDR3 contains 16 residues. Unmatched junction bases numbered 17, after V lost 4 bases and J lost 8 bases. CDR3 protein: CSVGRQGTGSRDEQFF. CDR3 in DNA: TGCAGCGTTGGACGACAGGGCACGGGTTCTAGAGATGAGCAGTTCTTC.